Below are 21 T cell receptor gamma chains sequenced from a single sample in a study of intestinal T cells in coeliac disease. For each case, the template was genomic DNA from ten approximately 5-µm formalin-fixed paraffin-embedded scrolls. TRG repertoires were amplified with LymphoTrack primers from approximately 0.2 ug of biopsy DNA. TCRdb re-identified clones in the multiplex PCR reads via CATT. This table holds around 1,300 gamma-chain clones, approximately 40% found once. The sample taken for sequencing was a duodenal biopsy. The receptors originated from a human donor with celiac disease.

V is TRGV11 and J is TRGJP2. Being an ORF, TRGV11 has a function that is uncertain. CDR3 length equals 18 residues. After removal of 2 bases from V and 6 bases from J, the junction contained 15 bases not matched to a gene. The CDR3 region is CACWIRPIHSRGDWIKTF. CDR3 DNA: TGTGCCTGCTGGATTAGGCCTATACATAGTAGGGGTGATTGGATCAAGACGTTT.

Note on this clone: One junction end does not reproduce the germline sequence, and a read error may be involved. This CDR3 is also generated by other DNA sequences in the sample. The chain has TRGV9 and TRGJ1 or TRGJ2. Germline assignment: CDR1 GITISATS and CDR2 ISYDGTV (reference sequence). The CDR3 runs to 13 residues. The CDR3 spells CALWEVVAWEKLF. CDR3 nucleotides: TGTGCCTTATGGGAGGTAGTGGCCTGGGAGAAACTCTTT.

This clone has more than one count but fewer than ten. This chain connects TRGV2 to TRGJP2. V lost 0 bases to trimming and J lost 4 bases; unmatched junction nucleotides: 8. Germline assignment: CDR1 EGSNGY and CDR2 YDSYNSKV. The CDR3 runs to 16 residues. The CDR3 nucleotides are TGTGCCACCTGGGACGGGCCCGGGGATAGTGATTGGATCAAGACGTTT. This gives the protein CATWDGPGDSDWIKTF.

This clone was counted once. This may come from a read error, since a much larger clone is one base off. The V and J genes are TRGV8 and TRGJ1 or TRGJ2. The V segment lost 6 bases and the J segment 3 bases; nucleotides outside the gene matches: 8. CDR1 and CDR2 (germline): VENAVY, YDSYNSRV. This CDR3 has 13 residues. In DNA form, the CDR3 reads TGTGCCACCTGGACCGTCCCTTATTATAAGAAACTCTTT. Protein: CATWTVPYYKKLF.

This chain links TRGV3 with TRGJ1 or TRGJ2. The V gene's germline CDR1 is VTNTFY and CDR2 YDVSTARD (reference sequence). The CDR3 spans 13 residues. The trim removed 12 bases at V and 7 bases at J, leaving 18 bases unmatched. Written as DNA, the CDR3 is TGTGCCGACCTGGGACAGGCGGAGTATAAGAAACTCTTT. Encoded protein: CADLGQAEYKKLF.

This rearrangement joins TRGV10 to TRGJ1 or TRGJ2. TRGV10 counts as an open reading frame of uncertain function. CDR3 length: 13 residues. J lost 5 bases, V lost 8 bases, and 10 bases had no gene match. The CDR3 DNA follows: TGTGCTGCGTGGGATTGGGGGGATTATAAGAAACTCTTT. This encodes CAAWDWGDYKKLF.

This clone was observed a few times. This chain's CDR3 is CAAWDKKLF. CDR3 DNA: TGTGCTGCGTGGGATAAGAAACTCTTT. The chain employs TRGV10 and TRGJ1 or TRGJ2. TRGV10 is an ORF for which the function is uncertain. CDR3 length: 9 residues. Germline trimming cut 8 bases from V and 8 bases from J; bases unmatched to any gene: 1.

A note on this clone: A read error may be the cause here, since a much bigger clone is one base away. The sample carries other DNA sequences with the same CDR3. In nucleotides, the CDR3 is TGCGCCACCTGGGACCTTCTTTATACCACTGGTTGGTTCAAGATATTT. Translation: CATWDLLYTTGWFKIF. V usage is TRGV4 and J usage is TRGJP1. The CDR3 is 16 residues long. The germline CDR1 and CDR2 sequences are EGSTGY and YDSYTSSV.

The rearrangement joins TRGV2 to TRGJ1 or TRGJ2. Germline lookup yields CDR1 EGSNGY and CDR2 YDSYNSKV. The CDR3 spans 12 residues. V dropped 11 bases and J dropped 4; count of bases not matched to a gene: 11. In nucleotides, the CDR3 is TGTGCCAACTTCCCTTGGTATTATAAGAAACTCTTT. Protein sequence: CANFPWYYKKLF.

The chain couples TRGV2 to TRGJ1 or TRGJ2. Germline loops: CDR1 EGSNGY, CDR2 YDSYNSKV. The CDR3 has 15 amino acids. V lost 1 base to trimming and J lost 8 bases; unmatched junction nucleotides: 14. This CDR3 is CATWDGTDRVDKKLF. CDR3 coding DNA: TGTGCCACCTGGGACGGCACAGATCGGGTTGATAAGAAACTCTTT.

The V call is TRGV2, the J call TRGJ1 or TRGJ2. The CDR3 spans 15 residues. From germline, CDR1 is EGSNGY and CDR2 YDSYNSKV. The J segment lost 3 bases and the V segment lost 0 bases, leaving 8 bases of the junction unmatched. The DNA for the CDR3 is TGTGCCACCTGGGACGGGCAGCTGATTTATTATAAGAAACTCTTT. Its protein product is CATWDGQLIYYKKLF.

The chain has TRGV2 and TRGJ1 or TRGJ2. Germline CDR1 is EGSNGY and CDR2 is YDSYNSKV. Trimming removed 0 bases from V and 6 bases from J; junction bases left unmatched: 5. This CDR3 has 13 amino acids. The CDR3 here is CATWDGRGYKKLF. For the CDR3, the DNA is TGTGCCACCTGGGACGGGCGTGGTTATAAGAAACTCTTT.

This clone was seen a handful of times. The chain uses TRGV8 and TRGJ1 or TRGJ2. Looked up from germline, CDR1 is VENAVY and CDR2 is YDSYNSRV. V was pared by 2 bases and J by 11 bases, with 3 bases of the junction left unmatched. The CDR3 is made up of 10 amino acids. Here the CDR3 reads CATWDMEKLF. The CDR3 DNA reads TGTGCCACCTGGGATATGGAGAAACTCTTT.

The chain employs TRGV2 and TRGJP1. CDR1 EGSNGY and CDR2 YDSYNSKV come from the germline V gene. V dropped 1 base and J dropped 3; count of bases not matched to a gene: 2. This CDR3 spans 14 amino acids. This CDR3 is CATWDGPTGWFKIF. CDR3 nucleotide sequence: TGTGCCACCTGGGACGGCCCCACTGGTTGGTTCAAGATATTT.

In its sample, this clone was seen once. A much larger clone sits a single nucleotide away, making a read error possible. CDR3 nucleotide sequence: TGTGCTGCGTGGGATTATATAAGACAGGGAGGGTATAAGAAACTCTTT. It codes for CAAWDYIRQGGYKKLF. The V call is TRGV10, the J call TRGJ1 or TRGJ2. TRGV10 is recorded as an ORF, its role being uncertain. The CDR3 length is 16 residues. J was trimmed by 7 bases and V by 8 bases; bases with no gene match: 21.

Worth noting for this clone: The junction departs from germline at one end; a sequencing error may be responsible. The chain joins TRGV8 to TRGJP2. Germline CDR1 and CDR2: VENAVY and YDSYNSRV. There are 13 residues in the CDR3. Here the CDR3 reads CATLFCSNWIKTF. Written as DNA, the CDR3 is TGTGCCACCTTATTTTGTAGTAATTGGATCAAGACGTTT.

This chain links TRGV10 with TRGJ1 or TRGJ2. TRGV10 is known as an ORF, though its function is uncertain. J lost 2 bases, V lost 8 bases, and 19 bases had no gene match. The CDR3 totals 17 residues. CDR3 DNA: TGTGCTGCGTGGGATTATAAAGGCCTCCGATATTATTATAAGAAACTCTTT. Translating it yields CAAWDYKGLRYYYKKLF.

This clone came up a few times. The chain carries TRGV8 and TRGJ1 or TRGJ2. CDR3 length: 11 amino acids. V lost 0 bases to trimming and J lost 9 bases; unmatched junction nucleotides: 2. CDR1 and CDR2 (germline): VENAVY, YDSYNSRV. Here the CDR3 DNA reads TGTGCCACCTGGGATAGGATTAAGAAACTCTTT. This gives the protein CATWDRIKKLF.

Comments on this clone: Other DNA sequences in the same sample also yield this CDR3. The chain recombines TRGV10 with TRGJ1 or TRGJ2. TRGV10 is an open reading frame, and its role is uncertain. The CDR3 length is 9 residues. Losses at the gene ends were 10 bases for V and 10 bases for J; bases not matched to a gene: 5. The CDR3 DNA reads TGTGCTGCGTCTACAAAGAAACTCTTT. The encoded protein is CAASTKKLF.

By share, this clone ranks as large (0.1 to 1%). The rearrangement uses TRGV8 and TRGJP2. V shed 5 bases, J shed 13 bases, and the junction held 4 bases outside the gene matches. The CDR3 spans 10 residues. Germline V gene data show CDR1 as VENAVY and CDR2 as YDSYNSRV. CDR3 nucleotides: TGTGCCACCTGGGTGTCGATCAAGACGTTT. Translated, it gives CATWVSIKTF.

This clone was counted only a few times. The chain employs TRGV3 and TRGJ1 or TRGJ2. The V gene end was trimmed by 6 bases and the J gene end by 5 bases; junction bases not matched to a gene: 7. Looked up from germline, CDR1 is VTNTFY and CDR2 is YDVSTARD (reference sequence). CDR3 length equals 12 residues. CDR3 sequence reads: CATWTVDYKKLF. The CDR3 coding sequence is TGTGCCACCTGGACCGTTGATTATAAGAAACTCTTT.